This T cell receptor beta chain was profiled in a study of Ad26.COV2.S vaccination and SARS-CoV-2 variants. About the study: Vaccine-arm donor from the placebo-controlled COV1001 Ad26.COV2.S trial. Ad26.COV2.S given intramuscularly, once or twice 56 days apart.

Noted treatment: around 19 received Ad26.COV2.S at low or high dose, single or two shots; 5 received placebo; per-sample allocation not given. Each sample was drawn 63 days after the first injection (of vaccine or placebo). An Ad26 vector that expressed Wuhan-strain SARS-CoV-2 spike constituted the vaccine. J was trimmed by 5 bases and V by 4 bases; bases with no gene match: 7. CDR3 length: 15 residues. Germline lookup yields CDR1 LNHDA and CDR2 SQIVND (reference sequence). Concerning this clone: What it binds is unknown.

Sequenced by immunoSEQ multiplex PCR; TCRdb stores in-frame clones only, minus some. This repertoire shows over 400,000 clones, roughly 90% found once; its top ten account for more than 1.5%. Points from the study as a whole: It is possible that the TCR breadth and depth analyses underestimated the total T cell responses.

Sequencing used peripheral blood, obtained in a trial of Ad26.COV2.S vaccine versus placebo. The TCR comes from a person aged 18-65 years who received the Ad26.COV2.S COVID-19 vaccine or a placebo. The rearrangement uses TRBV19 and TRBJ2-5; 10 bases map to TRBD1. The CDR3 loop reads CASSSRDRGLETQYF. The CDR3 region has the DNA TGTGCCAGTAGTAGCCGGGACAGGGGTTTGGAGACCCAGTACTTC.